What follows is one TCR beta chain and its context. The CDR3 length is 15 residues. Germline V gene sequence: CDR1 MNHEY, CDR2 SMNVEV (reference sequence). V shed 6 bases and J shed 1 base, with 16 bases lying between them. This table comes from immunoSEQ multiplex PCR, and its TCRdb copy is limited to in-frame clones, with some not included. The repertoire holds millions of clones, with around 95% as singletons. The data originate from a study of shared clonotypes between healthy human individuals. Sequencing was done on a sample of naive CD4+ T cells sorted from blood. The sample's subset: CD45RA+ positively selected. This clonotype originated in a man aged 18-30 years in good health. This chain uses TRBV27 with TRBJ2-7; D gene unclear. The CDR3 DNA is TGTGCCAGCAGCCCGTCAGAAGGGCCTTCCTACGAGCAGTACTTC. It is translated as CASSPSEGPSYEQYF.